This T cell receptor beta chain was documented in a study of early T cells in non-severe SARS-CoV-2 infection. MiXCR, applied by TCRdb to the 5' RACE reads, yields one record per CDR3 protein. The sample carries about 30,000 distinct CDR3 sequences, 5% to 5.5% recorded once. This clonotype was counted between two and nine times. This clonotype was obtained from an adult who was a healthcare worker with PCR-confirmed SARS-CoV-2 infection or an uninfected control (not recorded which). Sequencing was done on a sample of whole blood.

The CDR3 nucleotides are TGTGCCAGCAGTCTAGCGGGAGGGCGTGATACGCAGTATTTT. Translation gives CASSLAGGRDTQYF. The chain uses TRBV6-5 and TRBJ2-3, with 12 bases lining up with TRBD2. Germline lookup yields CDR1 MNHEY and CDR2 SVGAGI. The ends lost 5 bases at V and 6 bases at J; junction bases unmatched: 3. This CDR3 is 14 amino acids long.